The source of this T cell receptor beta chain is a study of blood T cell repertoires in COVID-19. Study as a whole: Samples representing acute and convalescent COVID-19 were sourced from the United States, Italy and Spain. The cDNA or gDNA used as material had been derived from T cells, B-cell-depleted T cells, or PBMCs.

Original analysis: Amplifying reference gene primers gave estimates of nucleated cell counts. The method was immunoSEQ multiplex PCR; TCRdb's version includes in-frame clones alone and lacks a portion of them. The V and J calls and clone size were taken over from that table, and D and trimming were inferred from the DNA. Altogether 200,000 to 300,000 clones are present, around nine tenths being singletons, with the ten largest covering about 9.2%. The CDR3 covers 18 residues. The trim removed 0 bases at V and 4 bases at J, leaving 12 bases unmatched. The germline V gene has CDR1 LNHNV and CDR2 YYDKDF (reference sequence).

The chain recombines TRBV15 with TRBJ2-5; TRBD2 aligns across 9 bases. The sequence was obtained from a middle-aged man who had recovered from COVID-19. Sample: peripheral blood. DNA for the CDR3: TGTGCCACCAGCAGAGACGGGCCAAGTAGCGGGGGAGGAGAGACCCAGTACTTC. Translation gives CATSRDGPSSGGGETQYF.